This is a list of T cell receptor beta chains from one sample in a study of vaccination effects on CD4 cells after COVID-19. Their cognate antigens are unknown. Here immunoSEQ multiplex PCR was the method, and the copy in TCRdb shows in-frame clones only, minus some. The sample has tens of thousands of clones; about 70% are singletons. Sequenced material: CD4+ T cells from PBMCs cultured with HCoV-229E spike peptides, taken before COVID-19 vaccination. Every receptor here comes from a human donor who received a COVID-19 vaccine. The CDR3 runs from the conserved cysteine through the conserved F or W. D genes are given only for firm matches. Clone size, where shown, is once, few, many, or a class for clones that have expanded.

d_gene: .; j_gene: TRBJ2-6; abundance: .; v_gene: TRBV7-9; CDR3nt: TGTGCCAGCAGCTTAAGTACTGGGGCCAACGTCCTGACTTTC; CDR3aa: CASSLSTGANVLTF
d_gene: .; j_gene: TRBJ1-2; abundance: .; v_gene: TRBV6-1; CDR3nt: TGTGCCAGCAGTGCCGGACTCTATGGCTACACCTTC; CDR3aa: CASSAGLYGYTF
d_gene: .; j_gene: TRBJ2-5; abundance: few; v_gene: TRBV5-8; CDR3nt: TGTGCCAGCCCCATTTCCCCAACCCGGGTTTTTAAAGAGACCCAGTACTTC; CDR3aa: CASPISPTRVFKETQYF
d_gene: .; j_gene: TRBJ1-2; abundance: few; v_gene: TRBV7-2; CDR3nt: TGTGCCAGCAGCCCAGTTCGCTATGGCTACACCTTC; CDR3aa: CASSPVRYGYTF
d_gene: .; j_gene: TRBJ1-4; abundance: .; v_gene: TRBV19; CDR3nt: TGTGCCAGTAGTTGGGGCTCTAGGGCAACTAATGAAAAACTGTTTTTT; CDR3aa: CASSWGSRATNEKLFF
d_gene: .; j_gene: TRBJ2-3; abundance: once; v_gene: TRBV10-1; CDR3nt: TGCGCCAGCAGTGTAGTACAGGACGGTCGGAATACGCAGTATTTT; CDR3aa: CASSVVQDGRNTQYF
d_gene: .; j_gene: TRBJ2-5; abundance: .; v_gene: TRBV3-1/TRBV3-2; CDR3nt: TGTGCCAGCAGCCATCAAGAGACCCAGTACTTC; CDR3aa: CASSHQETQYF
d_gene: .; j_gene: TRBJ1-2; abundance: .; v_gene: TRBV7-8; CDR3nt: TGTGCCAGCAGCCCCCCCCAGGGCGGCTACACCTTC; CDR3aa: CASSPPQGGYTF
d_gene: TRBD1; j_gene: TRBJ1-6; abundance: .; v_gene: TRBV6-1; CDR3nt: TGTGCCAGCAGTGAAAGACAGGGCACTTTTAATTCACCCCTCCACTTT; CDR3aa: CASSERQGTFNSPLHF
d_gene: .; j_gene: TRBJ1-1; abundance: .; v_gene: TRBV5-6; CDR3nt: TGTGCCAGCAGCTCCTTTAAAACGGTCCCGACGATCCCTGAAGCTTTCTTT; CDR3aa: CASSSFKTVPTIPEAFF
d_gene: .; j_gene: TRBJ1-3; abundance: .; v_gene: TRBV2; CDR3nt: TGTGCCAGCAGTTCCCAGGGATCTTCTTCTGGAAACACCATATATTTT; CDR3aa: CASSSQGSSSGNTIYF
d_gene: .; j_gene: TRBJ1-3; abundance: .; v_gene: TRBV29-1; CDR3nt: TGCAGCGTCCCGGCCCCGGGAAACACCATATATTTT; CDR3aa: CSVPAPGNTIYF
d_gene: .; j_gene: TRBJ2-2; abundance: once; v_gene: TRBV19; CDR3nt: TGTGCCAGTAGTAGTGTGGGGCGGGATACCGGGGAGCTGTTTTTT; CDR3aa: CASSSVGRDTGELFF
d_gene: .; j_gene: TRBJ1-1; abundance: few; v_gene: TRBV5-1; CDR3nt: TGCGCCAGCAGTCTATTCGGGGGAGTGAACACTGAAGCTTTCTTT; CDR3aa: CASSLFGGVNTEAFF
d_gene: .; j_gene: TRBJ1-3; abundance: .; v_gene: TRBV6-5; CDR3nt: TGTGCCAGCGGGGCCTCTGGAAACACCATATATTTT; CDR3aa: CASGASGNTIYF
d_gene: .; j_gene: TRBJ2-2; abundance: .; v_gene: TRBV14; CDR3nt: TGTGCCAGCAGCCAAGTTAGGGCGGGGAACACCGGGGAGCTGTTTTTT; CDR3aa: CASSQVRAGNTGELFF
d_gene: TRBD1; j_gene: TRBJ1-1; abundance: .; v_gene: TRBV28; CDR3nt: TGTGCCAGCAGTTTAGCCAGACAGGGGCGGGTTGGGGCTTTCTTT; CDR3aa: CASSLARQGRVGAFF
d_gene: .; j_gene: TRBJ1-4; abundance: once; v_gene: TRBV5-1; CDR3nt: TGCGCCAGCAAGATCGGGAACGCGAATGAAAAACTGTTTTTT; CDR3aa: CASKIGNANEKLFF
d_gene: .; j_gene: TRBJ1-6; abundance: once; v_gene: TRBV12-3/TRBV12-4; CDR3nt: TGTGCCAGCAGCGAGGAGTATTCACCCCTCCACTTT; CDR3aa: CASSEEYSPLHF
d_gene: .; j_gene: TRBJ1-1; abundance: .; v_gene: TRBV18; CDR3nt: TGTGCCAGCTCATACGGACGTACGGGGGGAGCTGAAGCTTTCTTT; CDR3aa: CASSYGRTGGAEAFF
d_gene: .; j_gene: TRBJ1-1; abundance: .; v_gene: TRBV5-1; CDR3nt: TGCGCCAGCAGCCCTGGTCCGGGATTCGTGGACACTGAAGCTTTCTTT; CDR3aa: CASSPGPGFVDTEAFF
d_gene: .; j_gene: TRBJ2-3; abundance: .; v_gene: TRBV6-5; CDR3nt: TGTGCCAGGGGAGAGAGTGGGAAAGATACGCAGTATTTT; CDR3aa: CARGESGKDTQYF
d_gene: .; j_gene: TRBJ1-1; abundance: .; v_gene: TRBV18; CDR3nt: TGTGCCAGCTCACCACCGCAGGGGCCGGGGGCTGAAGCTTTCTTT; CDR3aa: CASSPPQGPGAEAFF
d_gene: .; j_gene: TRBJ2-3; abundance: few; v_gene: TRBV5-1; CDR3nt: TGCGCCAGCAGCCCCCAGATCAGCACAGATACGCAGTATTTT; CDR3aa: CASSPQISTDTQYF